This entry lists 17 T cell receptor beta chains sequenced from one sample in a study of T cell clonality in common variable immunodeficiency. Assay: immunoSEQ multiplex PCR; the TCRdb copy retains only in-frame clones and omits some. The sample offers around 21,000 clones and no singletons, the top ten holding roughly 7%. These receptors are not linked to any known antigen. Study results and caveats: Fewer deletions and N-nucleotide insertions were reportedly seen in common variable immunodeficiency TCR beta sequences.

Sequencing used peripheral blood mononuclear cells. These receptors all stem from a human donor with common variable immunodeficiency.

This clone has just a few counts. The missing CDR3 end, 3 residues past where the read stops, is filled in from the germline J gene. The V gene is TRBV5-1, the J gene TRBJ2-2, with 14 nucleotides matching TRBD2. The germline CDR1 and CDR2 sequences are SGHRS and YFSETQ. J lost 6 bases, V lost 0 bases, and 1 base had no gene match. CDR3 length equals 16 residues. The sequenced part of the CDR3 DNA is TGCGCCAGCAGCTTGGGGACTAGCGGGAGGTCCGGGGAG. Translated: CASSLGTSGRSGE. The full-length CDR3 reads as CASSLGTSGRSGELFF.

This clone is labeled medium-sized (0.01 to 0.1%). The read ends 3 residues early relative to the CDR3; the germline J gene fills the gap. The gene calls are TRBV14 and TRBJ1-2; tentatively, D is TRBD1 (5 bases). Per germline, CDR1 SGHDN and CDR2 FVKESK. The CDR3 extends over 13 amino acids. The sequenced part of the CDR3 DNA is TGTGCCAGCAGCGACAGACTTAGAGACGGC. Its protein is CASSDRLRDG. The whole CDR3 is CASSDRLRDGYTF.

The table lists this clone with many counts. The observed sequence ends 3 residues before the CDR3 terminus, with the missing tail filled in from the germline J gene. The chain joins TRBV19 to TRBJ2-2; TRBD2 might be the D (6 bases). Between the trimmed V and J ends, which lost 3 bases and 4 bases, there was a span of 9 bases. This CDR3 spans 14 amino acids. CDR1 is LNHDA, CDR2 SQIVND, per germline (reference sequence). CDR3 sequence: CASSIPGGTGELFF. The DNA read from the CDR3 is TGTGCCAGTAGTATCCCCGGGGGCACCGGGGAG.

This clone came up a few times. Sequencing ends 3 residues short of the CDR3 end; the germline J gene provides the rest. The gene calls are TRBV7-9 and TRBJ1-4; D unresolved. V lost 5 bases and J lost 6, with 7 bases in between. The CDR3 runs 12 residues. Germline V lookup: CDR1 SEHNR, CDR2 FQNEAQ (reference sequence). The CDR3 protein is CASSARYEKLFF. Incomplete CDR3 DNA: TGTGCCAGCAGCGCGCGCTATGAAAAA.

As for this clone: The read ends 3 residues early relative to the CDR3; the germline J gene fills the gap. V and J are TRBV18 and TRBJ2-7; 7 bases map to TRBD1. J lost 4 bases, V lost 3 bases, and 6 bases had no gene match. This CDR3 contains 14 residues. CDR1 KGHSH and CDR2 LQKENI come from the germline V gene. The DNA read from the CDR3 is TGTGCCAGCTCACCTTCCGGGACAGAATACGAG. Translating gives CASSPSGTEYE. In full, the CDR3 is CASSPSGTEYEQYF.

This clone was counted between two and nine times. The read finishes 3 residues shy of the CDR3 end, and the germline J gene is used to complete it. This chain joins TRBV5-1 and TRBJ2-5, with 15 bases lining up with TRBD2. CDR1 SGHRS and CDR2 YFSETQ come from the germline V gene. The ends lost 0 bases at V and 0 bases at J; junction bases unmatched: 6. The CDR3 covers 19 residues. This CDR3 is CASSLDGLAGGINQETQYF. The CDR3 DNA, read in part, is TGCGCCAGCAGCTTGGATGGACTAGCGGGGGGGATCAACCAAGAGACC.

This clone was detected many times. The read comes to an end 3 residues before the CDR3 does, leaving the germline J gene to fill in the end. The chain carries TRBV7-8 and TRBJ1-5; 8 bases are shared with TRBD1. The germline CDR1 and CDR2 sequences are SGHVS and FQNEAQ. This CDR3 spans 14 amino acids. Trimming at V came to 4 bases and at J to 5 bases, leaving 4 bases not matched to a gene. CDR3 DNA (partial): TGTGCCAGCAGCTCCCCAGGGGGCGATCAGCCC. Its translation: CASSSPGGDQP. The full CDR3 is CASSSPGGDQPQHF.

In regard to this clone: The CDR3 extends 3 residues past the end of the read, so its final part is completed from the germline J gene. The rearrangement links TRBV30 to TRBJ2-7; 7 positions agree with TRBD2. Trimming cost V 5 bases and J 2 bases; bases outside gene matches: 6. Germline V lookup: CDR1 GTSNPN, CDR2 SVGIG (reference sequence). The CDR3 covers 13 residues. The CDR3 region is CAWVGLGTYEQYF. The DNA read from the CDR3 is TGTGCCTGGGTCGGACTAGGGACCTACGAG.

This clone turned up a few times. The CDR3 extends 3 residues past the end of the read, so its final part is completed from the germline J gene. The V and J genes are TRBV7-9 and TRBJ1-1, with 7 bases fitting TRBD1. The germline V gene has CDR1 SEHNR and CDR2 FQNEAQ (reference sequence). V lost 2 bases and J lost 1; bases outside the gene matches: 4. CDR3 length: 15 amino acids. The CDR3 sequence: CASSLWGTENTEAFF. CDR3 bases read: TGTGCCAGCAGCTTATGGGGGACAGAGAACACTGAA.

This clone has only a few counts. The CDR3 extends 3 residues past the end of the read, so its final part is completed from the germline J gene. The chain is built from TRBV5-6 and TRBJ2-5, with TRBD2 as a possible D gene (5 bases). Trimming took off 3 bases at V and 5 bases at J, with 11 bases between the two ends. CDR3 length: 13 amino acids. Germline CDR1 SGHDT, CDR2 YYEEEE. The CDR3 loop is CASSYPRVETQYF. The covered CDR3 bases are TGTGCCAGCAGCTACCCGAGGGTTGAGACC.

This clone was seen only a few times. With the read ending 3 residues before the CDR3 end, the germline J gene is used to fill in that end. This chain joins TRBV19 and TRBJ2-5; the D is unclear. V lost 2 bases and J lost 1, with 8 bases in between. In germline, CDR1 is LNHDA, CDR2 SQIVND (reference sequence). This CDR3 contains 14 residues. The CDR3 spells CASSIQAFQETQYF. The DNA read from the CDR3 is TGTGCCAGTAGTATACAGGCTTTCCAAGAGACC.

This clone was detected many times. The covered CDR3 bases are TGTGCCTGGAGTGTAGGTAGGGGGCGATTGAATACG. Protein: CAWSVGRGRLNT. The whole CDR3 protein is CAWSVGRGRLNTQYF. V is TRBV30 and J is TRBJ2-3, with 7 bases fitting TRBD1. The observed sequence ends 3 residues before the CDR3 terminus, with the missing tail filled in from the germline J gene. Germline trimming cut 0 bases from V and 7 bases from J; bases unmatched to any gene: 10. This CDR3 comprises 15 residues. The V gene's germline CDR1 is GTSNPN and CDR2 SVGIG (reference sequence).

This clone was detected many times. The CDR3 loop reads CASSEVRRNEQYF. CDR3 DNA, as far as it was read: TGTGCCAGCAGTGAAGTAAGGCGGAACGAG. V is TRBV6-1 and J is TRBJ2-7; no clear D. The read halts 3 residues ahead of the CDR3 end, with the missing end drawn from the germline J gene. The CDR3 spans 13 residues. V was pared by 1 base and J by 5 bases, with 9 bases between. Per the germline V gene, CDR1 is MNHNS and CDR2 is SASEGT.

Of note for this clone: The read finishes 3 residues shy of the CDR3 end, and the germline J gene is used to complete it. This sequence joins TRBV5-1 and TRBJ2-1; 10 positions match TRBD2. Unmatched junction bases numbered 3, after V lost 1 base and J lost 2 bases. CDR1 and CDR2 (germline): SGHRS, YFSETQ. This CDR3 has 16 amino acids. The CDR3 region is CASSLWTSGPYNEQFF. Partial CDR3 DNA: TGCGCCAGCAGCTTGTGGACTAGCGGCCCCTACAATGAG.

About this clone itself: The observed sequence ends 3 residues before the CDR3 terminus, with the missing tail filled in from the germline J gene. This chain links TRBV7-6 with TRBJ1-3; 9 nucleotides match TRBD1. The CDR3 sequence is 14 residues long. CDR1 is SGHVS, CDR2 FNYEAQ, per germline. The CDR3 reads CASSRTGAKSSIYF. The sequenced CDR3 bases are TGTGCCAGCAGCCGGACAGGGGCCAAGAGCAGC.

There are many counts of this clone. The read comes to an end 3 residues before the CDR3 does, leaving the germline J gene to fill in the end. J is TRBJ2-7 and V is TRBV29-1, with TRBD1 as a possible D gene (6 bases). This CDR3 comprises 15 residues. Germline-derived CDR1 and CDR2 are SQVTM and ANQGSEA. The germline V and J ends were trimmed by 6 bases and 0 bases, with 18 bases remaining between them. The CDR3 reads CSVVPDRSNSYEQYF. CDR3 bases read: TGCAGCGTCGTGCCTGACAGGAGCAACTCCTACGAG.

In its sample, this clone was seen a few times. The CDR3 end is not reached by the read, which stops 3 residues before it; the germline J gene fills it in. The chain uses TRBV5-1 and TRBJ2-5; 12 bases line up with TRBD2. The germline V gene has CDR1 SGHRS and CDR2 YFSETQ. The length of the CDR3 is 16 residues. V shed 3 bases and J 5 bases; nucleotides not matched to a gene: 8. The CDR3 sequence is CASSSEPSGGAETQYF. The DNA read from the CDR3 is TGCGCCAGCAGCTCTGAACCTAGCGGGGGGGCGGAGACC.